The TCR beta chain described here comes from a study of OX40 agonist ivuxolimab in advanced cancers. Autoimmune disease history or systemic immunosuppression meant exclusion. Trimming left V 0 bases short and J 1 base short, with 12 bases between. Germline lookup yields CDR1 MNHNS and CDR2 SASEGT. This CDR3 region has 16 residues. Profiled with immunoSEQ multiplex PCR; TCRdb holds only in-frame clones, not every one. The sample includes 45,000 to 65,000 clones, 80% to 85% of them seen just once. Sequences were derived from CD4+ or CD8+ T cells sorted from blood, sampled in a trial of the OX40 agonist ivuxolimab. The J gene is TRBJ2-5, the V gene TRBV6-1; D remains unclear. The TCR sequence derives from an adult with an advanced solid tumor such as melanoma, head and neck, liver or kidney cancer. CDR3 nucleotide sequence: TGTGCCAGCAGTGAAGCGCTGGTTCGGTCCCAAGAGACCCAGTACTTC. It translates to CASSEALVRSQETQYF.